This TCR beta chain was identified during a study of Ad26.COV2.S vaccination and SARS-CoV-2 variants. Study outcomes and limitations: Marked by substantial breadth, spike-specific CD8+ and CD4+ T cell responses were reportedly seen after vaccination.

The CDR3 has 14 residues. Germline-derived CDR1 and CDR2 are LGHNT and FRNRAP. With 4 bases removed from V and 5 bases from J, the gap between germline ends came to 12 bases. Assay: immunoSEQ multiplex PCR; the TCRdb copy retains only in-frame clones and omits some. The sample has approximately 340,000 clones; 90% to 95% are singletons. About this clone itself: Its target is unknown.

This sample comprised peripheral blood, obtained after recovery from COVID-19. The source is a human donor who had recovered from COVID-19. The rearrangement uses TRBV12-5 and TRBJ1-5, with TRBD1 as a possible D gene (6 bases). The CDR3 DNA reads TGTGCTAGTGGTTCCGACAGGCCTCATCAGCCCCAGCATTTT. As protein: CASGSDRPHQPQHF.